This T cell receptor beta chain was found in a study of human T cells and chemical hapten exposure. The overall study: An approximately 2 cm by approximately 2 cm inner upper arm patch received 2% DPC for sensitization.

Study-level results: Alopecia in the donors means their immune response may deviate from healthy people's. Patch test scores rose with PT1 expanded TCR counts, a positive correlation.

Individual cDNA molecules each carried unique molecular identifiers attached by the library. TCRdb ran MiXCR on the RACE reads and lists one entry per CDR3 protein. The sample yields 150,000 to 200,000 distinct CDR3 sequences, around 24% seen once. With 6 bases removed from V and 2 bases from J, the gap between germline ends came to 17 bases. The CDR3 has 14 amino acids. The germline V gene has CDR1 DFQATT and CDR2 SNEGSKA (reference sequence). This clonotype was recorded a few times. Its antigen is undetermined. Time point denoted: patch test 1, 2 weeks after DPC sensitization. Treatment meaning: therapeutic diphenylcyclopropenone sensitization with weekly scalp DPC.

This chain connects TRBV20-1 to TRBJ2-7; D perhaps matches TRBD1 (6 bases). The sequence derives from a woman between 45 and 60 years old with alopecia areata. Some clones in this sample may be carry-over from other donors' samples. The sequences come from whole blood, collected in connection with sensitization to the hapten diphenylcyclopropenone (DPC). CDR3 nucleotide sequence: TGCAGTGCCCGCTCCGGGACAAAGACCTACGAGCAGTACTTC. Its protein product is CSARSGTKTYEQYF.